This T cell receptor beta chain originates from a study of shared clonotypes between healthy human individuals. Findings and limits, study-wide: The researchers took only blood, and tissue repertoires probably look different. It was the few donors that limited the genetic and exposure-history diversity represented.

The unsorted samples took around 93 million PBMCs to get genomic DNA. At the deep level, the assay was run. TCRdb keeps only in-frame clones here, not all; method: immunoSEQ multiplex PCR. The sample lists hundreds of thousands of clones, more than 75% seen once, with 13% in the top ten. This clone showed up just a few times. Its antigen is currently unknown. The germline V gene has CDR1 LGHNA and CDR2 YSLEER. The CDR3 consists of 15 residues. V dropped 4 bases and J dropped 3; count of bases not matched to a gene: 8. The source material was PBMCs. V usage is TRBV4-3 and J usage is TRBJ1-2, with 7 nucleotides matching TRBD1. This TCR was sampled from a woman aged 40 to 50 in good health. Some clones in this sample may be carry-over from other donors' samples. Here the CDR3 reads CASSPWGQGDYGYTF. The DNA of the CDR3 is TGCGCCAGCAGCCCTTGGGGGCAGGGGGACTATGGCTACACCTTC.